This TCR beta chain was documented in a study of blood T cells in healthy people across ages. CDR3 length: 17 amino acids. V shed 2 bases and J 1 base; nucleotides not matched to a gene: 11. CDR1 is KGHSH, CDR2 LQKENI, per germline. Primers used in a second PCR of roughly 7 to 12 cycles were a sample-barcoded 5' primer and a J-beta primer mix. TCRdb reprocessed the 5' RACE reads via MiXCR and lists one record per CDR3 protein. The sample has about 1.4 million distinct CDR3 sequences; approximately 60% are singletons. This TCR was sampled from a man between 18 and 29 years old in good health. The chain joins TRBV18 to TRBJ2-7; TRBD1 agrees at 7 bases. The sequenced sample consisted of blood. DNA for the CDR3: TGTGCCAGCTCACCAACCAGACAGGGTTTGGGATCCTACGAGCAGTACTTC. This sequence encodes CASSPTRQGLGSYEQYF.